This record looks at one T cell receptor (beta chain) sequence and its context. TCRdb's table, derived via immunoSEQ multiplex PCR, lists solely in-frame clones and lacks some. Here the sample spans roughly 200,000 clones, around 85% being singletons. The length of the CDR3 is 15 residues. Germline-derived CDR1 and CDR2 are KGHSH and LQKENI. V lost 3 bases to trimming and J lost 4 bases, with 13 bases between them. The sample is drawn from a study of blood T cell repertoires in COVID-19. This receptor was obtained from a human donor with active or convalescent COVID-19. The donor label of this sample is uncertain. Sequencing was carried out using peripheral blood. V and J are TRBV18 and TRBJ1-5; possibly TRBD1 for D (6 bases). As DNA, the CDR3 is TGTGCCAGCTCACCTCAGGGGTGGGATAATCAGCCCCAGCATTTT. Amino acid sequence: CASSPQGWDNQPQHF. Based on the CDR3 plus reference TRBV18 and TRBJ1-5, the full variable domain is NAGVMQNPRHLVRRRGQEARLRCSPMKGHSHVYWYRQLPEEGLKFMVYLQKENIIDESGMPKERFSAEFPKEGPSILRIQQVVRGDSAAYFCASSPQGWDNQPQHFGDGTRLSIL.